The 14 T cell receptor beta chains in this list originate from one sample, sequenced in a study of OX40 agonist ivuxolimab in advanced cancers. Clones were sequenced by immunoSEQ multiplex PCR, and TCRdb holds only the in-frame ones, with some missing. The sample consists of 35,000 to 40,000 clones, around 80% of them appearing once. The sequenced sample was CD4+ or CD8+ T cells sorted from blood, obtained in a trial of the OX40 agonist ivuxolimab. These receptors all stem from an adult with an advanced solid tumor such as melanoma, head and neck, liver or kidney cancer.

The V and J genes are TRBV29-1 and TRBJ2-3; D gene ambiguous. V lost 6 bases and J lost 2, with 6 bases in between. This CDR3 contains 11 residues. Germline-derived CDR1 and CDR2 are SQVTM and ANQGSEA. The CDR3 DNA follows: TGCAGCGTCGCACACACAGATACGCAGTATTTT. Amino acids: CSVAHTDTQYF.

The rearrangement joins TRBV5-4 to TRBJ2-1; a possible D gene is TRBD1 (6 bases). The V gene lost 0 bases and the J gene lost 9 bases, with 22 bases spanning the gap. Germline values: CDR1 SGHNT, CDR2 YYREEE (reference sequence). The CDR3 runs to 17 residues. The CDR3: CASSLAWGPGPQGEQFF. Here the CDR3 DNA reads TGTGCCAGCAGCTTGGCCTGGGGGCCCGGTCCACAGGGTGAGCAGTTCTTC.

The J gene is TRBJ2-3, the V gene TRBV5-1; no reliable D call. The CDR3 is made up of 14 amino acids. CDR1 SGHRS and CDR2 YFSETQ come from the germline V gene. The V end lost 0 bases, the J end lost 2 bases, and 7 bases lay between the germline ends. CDR3 bases: TGCGCCAGCAGCTTGGGGCTAGACACAGATACGCAGTATTTT. Translation gives CASSLGLDTDTQYF. The entire variable domain, with the rest obtained from reference TRBV5-1 and TRBJ2-3, is as follows: KAGVTQTPRYLIKTRGQQVTLSCSPISGHRSVSWYQQTPGQGLQFLFEYFSETQRNKGNFPGRFSGRQFSNSRSEMNVSTLELGDSALYLCASSLGLDTDTQYFGPGTRLTVL.

This clone was detected once. DNA for the CDR3: TGTGCCAGCAGCCCCAGGGGCGACTACGAGCAGTACTTC. It is translated as CASSPRGDYEQYF. This chain links TRBV28 with TRBJ2-5; tentative D call: TRBD1 (6 bases). The closer fit of TRBJ2-7 to the DNA end suggests the J call may be wrong. CDR3 length: 13 residues. Looked up from germline, CDR1 is MDHEN and CDR2 is SYDVKM.

The V call is TRBV7-8, the J call TRBJ1-5; D call uncertain. The germline gives CDR1 SGHVS, CDR2 FQNEAQ. The CDR3 covers 15 residues. Trimming shortened V by 1 base and J by 4 bases, and 11 bases separated the two germline ends. This CDR3 is CASSLGRNLNQPQHF. The CDR3 DNA reads as TGTGCCAGCAGCTTAGGAAGGAACTTGAATCAGCCCCAGCATTTT.

This rearrangement joins TRBV13 to TRBJ2-1; TRBD2 matches at 10 bases. Germline lookup yields CDR1 PRHDT and CDR2 FYEKMQ (reference sequence). CDR3 length: 17 residues. Unmatched junction bases numbered 9, after V lost 4 bases and J lost 3 bases. The CDR3 DNA is TGTGCCAGCAGCTCCGACTCAGCGGGGGGGAACTACAATGAGCAGTTCTTC. Encoded protein: CASSSDSAGGNYNEQFF. Looking up the rest from reference TRBV13 and TRBJ2-1 gives the full variable domain: AAGVIQSPRHLIKEKRETATLKCYPIPRHDTVYWYQQGPGQDPQFLISFYEKMQSDKGSIPDRFSAQQFSDYHSELNMSSLELGDSALYFCASSSDSAGGNYNEQFFGPGTRLTVL.

The chain joins TRBV5-4 to TRBJ2-3; D remains ambiguous. The CDR3 spans 16 residues. Germline V gene data show CDR1 as SGHNT and CDR2 as YYREEE (reference sequence). V lost 0 bases and J 2 bases, leaving 13 bases between the germline ends. CDR3 sequence reads: CASSLESTLSTDTQYF. The CDR3 DNA reads as TGTGCCAGCAGCTTGGAGTCAACCCTTTCCACAGATACGCAGTATTTT.

The chain recombines TRBV2 with TRBJ2-7, with 10 positions matching TRBD1. Per the germline V gene, CDR1 is SNHLY and CDR2 is FYNNEI. V lost 1 base and J lost 5; bases outside the gene matches: 5. The CDR3 spans 15 residues. The CDR3 reads CASSEGGQGYDEQYF. Here the CDR3 DNA reads TGTGCCAGCAGTGAAGGGGGACAGGGGTACGACGAGCAGTACTTC. The whole variable domain, remainder taken from reference TRBV2 and TRBJ2-7, is EPEVTQTPSHQVTQMGQEVILRCVPISNHLYFYWYRQILGQKVEFLVSFYNNEISEKSEIFDDQFSVERPDGSNFTLKIRSTKLEDSAMYFCASSEGGQGYDEQYFGPGTRLTVT.

This chain joins TRBV7-9 and TRBJ2-2; D gene unclear. Germline assignment: CDR1 SEHNR and CDR2 FQNEAQ (reference sequence). The CDR3 consists of 13 residues. Trimming left V 2 bases short and J 1 base short, with 2 bases between. The CDR3 loop reads CASSLLNTGELFF. Here the CDR3 DNA reads TGTGCCAGCAGCTTATTGAACACCGGGGAGCTGTTTTTT.

The chain links TRBV21-1 to TRBJ2-7. TRBV21-1 counts as a pseudogene. The CDR3 runs to 14 residues. The CDR3 spells CASSKEMESYEQYF. The DNA for the CDR3 is TGTGCCAGCAGCAAAGAGATGGAATCCTACGAGCAGTACTTC.

The J gene is TRBJ2-7, the V gene TRBV18; 7 bases align to TRBD1. CDR1 is KGHSH, CDR2 LQKENI, per germline. The CDR3 covers 14 residues. The V and J ends lost 5 bases and 2 bases, in that order; junction bases with no gene match: 6. The CDR3 region has the DNA TGTGCCAGCTCAGTAACAGGGGTAGCCTACGAGCAGTACTTC. As protein: CASSVTGVAYEQYF.

The chain carries TRBV11-2 and TRBJ1-3; 7 bases match TRBD1. V lost 4 bases and J lost 0; bases outside the gene matches: 3. From germline, CDR1 is SGHAT and CDR2 FQNNGV. CDR3 length: 15 amino acids. The CDR3, as DNA: TGTGCCAGCAGCTCGGGACAGACCTCTGGAAACACCATATATTTT. Encoded protein: CASSSGQTSGNTIYF.

The chain recombines TRBV30 with TRBJ2-3; weak D call: TRBD2 (6 bases). The CDR3 sequence is 14 residues long. CDR1 and CDR2 from the germline V gene are GTSNPN and SVGIG (reference sequence). Trimming shortened V by 5 bases and J by 0 bases, and 12 bases separated the two germline ends. The CDR3 sequence: CAWAHGTSTDTQYF. CDR3 nucleotides: TGTGCCTGGGCCCACGGGACTAGCACAGATACGCAGTATTTT. Full variable domain (missing parts from reference TRBV30 and TRBJ2-3): SQTIHQWPATLVQPVGSPLSLECTVEGTSNPNLYWYRQAAGRGLQLLFYSVGIGQISSEVPQNLSASRPQDRQFILSSKKLLLSDSGFYLCAWAHGTSTDTQYFGPGTRLTVL.

This chain uses TRBV6-1 with TRBJ1-1; D remains unclear. The CDR3 runs 14 residues. The V gene's germline CDR1 is MNHNS and CDR2 SASEGT. Trimming took 5 bases from V and 1 from J, leaving 11 bases between them. CDR3: CASSTSVGNTEAFF. CDR3 nucleotides: TGTGCCAGCAGTACCTCGGTAGGGAACACTGAAGCTTTCTTT.